This TCR beta chain was found in a study of cytomegalovirus exposure and HLA in healthy donors. The germline CDR1 and CDR2 sequences are SNHLY and FYNNEI. CDR3 length: 14 amino acids. Trimming shortened V by 6 bases and J by 0 bases, and 11 bases separated the two germline ends. The repertoire was sequenced with immunoSEQ multiplex PCR; TCRdb's copy has only in-frame clones and lacks some. The table has roughly 140,000 clones, about 90% seen once; the top ten hold approximately 7.5%. The rearrangement uses TRBV2 and TRBJ1-1; the D gene is possibly TRBD1 (6 bases). The sample taken for sequencing was PBMCs. The clonotype originates from a young woman in good health and CMV-seropositive. CDR3 loop: CASRGGALNTEAFF. CDR3 nucleotides: TGTGCCAGCAGGGGGGGGGCCCTGAACACTGAAGCTTTCTTT.